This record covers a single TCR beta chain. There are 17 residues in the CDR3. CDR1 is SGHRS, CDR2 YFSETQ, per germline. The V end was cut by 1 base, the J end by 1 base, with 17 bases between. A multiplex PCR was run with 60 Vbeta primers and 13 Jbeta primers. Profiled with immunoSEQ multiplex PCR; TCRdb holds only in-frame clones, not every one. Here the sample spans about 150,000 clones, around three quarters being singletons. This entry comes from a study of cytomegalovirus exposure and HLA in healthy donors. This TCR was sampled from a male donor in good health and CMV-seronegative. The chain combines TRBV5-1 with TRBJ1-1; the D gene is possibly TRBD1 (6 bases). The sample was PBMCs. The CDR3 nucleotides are TGCGCCAGCAGCTTGATTGTATTGGGGGCCCGGAACACTGAAGCTTTCTTT. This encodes CASSLIVLGARNTEAFF.